This T cell receptor (beta chain) was captured by sequencing in a study of T cell responses to AZD1222 COVID-19 vaccine. Produced via immunoSEQ multiplex PCR; TCRdb's table is partial and in-frame only. The data contain 100,000 to 150,000 clones, approximately 86% of them seen just once; the ten biggest clones take up about 3%. The clonotype was recovered from an adult who received the AZD1222 COVID-19 vaccine. Sequenced material: peripheral blood, taken 28 days after the second AZD1222 dose.

CDR3 residues: CATSRDAGGYEDTQYF. Written as DNA, the CDR3 is TGTGCCACTTCCCGGGACGCCGGAGGTTATGAAGATACGCAGTATTTT. This chain joins TRBV6-4 and TRBJ2-3; TRBD1 or TRBD2 may be the D gene (5 bases each). Germline CDR1 and CDR2: MRHNA and SNTAGT. V lost 10 bases and J 5 bases, leaving 25 bases between the germline ends. The CDR3 totals 16 residues.